One sample yielded the 10 T cell receptor beta chains listed below, sequenced in a study of OX40 agonist ivuxolimab in advanced cancers. TCRdb keeps only in-frame clones here, not all; method: immunoSEQ multiplex PCR. The sample carries some 60,000 clones, approximately 86% recorded once. Sequenced here: CD4+ or CD8+ T cells sorted from blood, sampled in a trial of the OX40 agonist ivuxolimab. All receptors derive from an adult with an advanced solid tumor such as melanoma, head and neck, liver or kidney cancer.

V gene TRBV18 combines with J gene TRBJ2-2; perhaps TRBD2 as D (5 bases). The V gene's germline CDR1 is KGHSH and CDR2 LQKENI. With 3 bases removed from V and 0 bases from J, the gap between germline ends came to 8 bases. This CDR3 comprises 15 residues. The CDR3 loop is CASSPAGPNTGELFF. The DNA for the CDR3 is TGTGCCAGCTCACCGGCGGGCCCGAACACCGGGGAGCTGTTTTTT. Supplemented by reference TRBV18 and TRBJ2-2, the full variable domain reads NAGVMQNPRHLVRRRGQEARLRCSPMKGHSHVYWYRQLPEEGLKFMVYLQKENIIDESGMPKERFSAEFPKEGPSILRIQQVVRGDSAAYFCASSPAGPNTGELFFGEGSRLTVL.

This chain connects TRBV18 to TRBJ2-3; D unresolved. The CDR3 has 14 amino acids. Germline V gene sequence: CDR1 KGHSH, CDR2 LQKENI. The ends were cut back, 1 base at V and 3 bases at J, with 8 bases in the middle. The CDR3 coding sequence is TGTGCCAGCTCACCACTAGAGGTGACAGATACGCAGTATTTT. Its translation: CASSPLEVTDTQYF.

The chain employs TRBV28 and TRBJ2-7; 7 bases align to TRBD1. Germline assignment: CDR1 MDHEN and CDR2 SYDVKM. After removal of 8 bases from V and 6 bases from J, the junction contained 19 bases not matched to a gene. The CDR3 consists of 16 residues. For the CDR3, the DNA is TGTGCCAGCCGCGACCCACAGACAGGGAAGGGGCGCGAGCAGTACTTC. Translation gives CASRDPQTGKGREQYF. The full variable domain, its missing parts supplied by reference TRBV28 and TRBJ2-7, is DVKVTQSSRYLVKRTGEKVFLECVQDMDHENMFWYRQDPGLGLRLIYFSYDVKMKEKGDIPEGYSVSREKKERFSLILESASTNQTSMYLCASRDPQTGKGREQYFGPGTRLTVT.

This clone was found once. The chain recombines TRBV6-6 with TRBJ2-7, with D unclear. CDR1 and CDR2 from the germline V gene are MNHNY and SVGAGI (reference sequence). The CDR3 spans 11 residues. The V and J ends lost 5 bases and 6 bases respectively, with 8 bases between them. In DNA form, the CDR3 reads TGTGCCAGCAGTGTTACTTCCGAGCAGTACTTC. Translated, it gives CASSVTSEQYF.

The CDR3 sequence: CASSRRGGNYGYTF. As DNA, the CDR3 is TGTGCCAGCAGCCGTAGAGGGGGCAACTATGGCTACACCTTC. The chain carries TRBV5-6 and TRBJ1-2; the match to TRBD1 covers 7 bases. V trimming: 4 bases; J trimming: 2 bases; junction bases outside the gene matches: 5. The V gene's germline CDR1 is SGHDT and CDR2 YYEEEE. This CDR3 contains 14 residues.

The rearrangement uses TRBV5-1 and TRBJ2-2; 8 nucleotides agree with TRBD1. Germline CDR1 reads SGHRS; CDR2 reads YFSETQ. The CDR3 totals 17 residues. J lost 6 bases, V lost 4 bases, and 14 bases had no gene match. The CDR3 sequence is CASSPQGARQGSGELFF. In DNA form, the CDR3 reads TGCGCCAGCAGCCCTCAGGGGGCCAGGCAGGGATCCGGGGAGCTGTTTTTT.

The gene calls are TRBV6-1 and TRBJ2-7, with D uncertain. This CDR3 has 14 amino acids. In germline, CDR1 is MNHNS, CDR2 SASEGT. Trimming pared 1 base from V and 0 bases from J, leaving 7 bases between. The CDR3 here is CASSEVANSYEQYF. As DNA, the CDR3 is TGTGCCAGCAGTGAAGTGGCGAACTCCTACGAGCAGTACTTC.

This chain joins TRBV18 and TRBJ2-7, with 11 bases aligning to TRBD2. CDR3 size: 14 residues. The V gene end was trimmed by 3 bases and the J gene end by 5 bases; junction bases not matched to a gene: 3. Germline V gives CDR1 KGHSH, CDR2 LQKENI. CDR3 loop: CASSPASGRNEQYF. The CDR3 DNA is TGTGCCAGCTCACCTGCTAGCGGGAGGAACGAGCAGTACTTC.

This chain connects TRBV6-6 to TRBJ1-1, with D hard to call. The CDR3 is 13 residues long. The germline gives CDR1 MNHNY, CDR2 SVGAGI (reference sequence). V shed 2 bases and J shed 1 base, with 5 bases lying between them. The CDR3 coding sequence is TGTGCCAGCAGTTACGGGAGGAACACTGAAGCTTTCTTT. It translates to CASSYGRNTEAFF.

This clone was observed once. The chain couples TRBV11-2 to TRBJ2-7, with D tentatively TRBD1 or TRBD2 (6 bases each). Germline V gene lookup returns CDR1 SGHAT and CDR2 FQNNGV. V dropped 3 bases and J dropped 4 bases, with 16 bases sitting between them. There are 15 residues in the CDR3. The CDR3 protein is CASSLGGGGMYEQYF. The CDR3 DNA follows: TGTGCCAGCAGCTTGGGTGGAGGGGGGATGTACGAGCAGTACTTC.